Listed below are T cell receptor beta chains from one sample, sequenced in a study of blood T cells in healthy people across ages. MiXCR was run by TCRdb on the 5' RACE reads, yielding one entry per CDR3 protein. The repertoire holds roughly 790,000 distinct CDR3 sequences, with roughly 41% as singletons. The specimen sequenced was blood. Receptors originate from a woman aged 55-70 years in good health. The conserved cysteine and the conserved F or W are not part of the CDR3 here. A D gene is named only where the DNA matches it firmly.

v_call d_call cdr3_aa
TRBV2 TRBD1 ASRDRVYNEQF
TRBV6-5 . ASSFRPAERYNEQF
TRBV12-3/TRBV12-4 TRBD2 ASSLMSGSNEQY
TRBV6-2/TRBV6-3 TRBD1 ASIDRGWTEAF
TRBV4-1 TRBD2 ASSQESAGGEQY
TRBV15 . ATSREYSGVYNEQF
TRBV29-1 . SVEGQGYEQY
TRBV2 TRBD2 ATGASGVYVQY
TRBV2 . ATDPGRNSPLH
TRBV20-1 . SARDLDNYYNEQF
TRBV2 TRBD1 ASSVRGQGETQF
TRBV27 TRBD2 ASSLGTSSFADTQY
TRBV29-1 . SVYQGTEAF
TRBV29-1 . SVETGQETQY
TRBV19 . ATRRDQSSYEQY
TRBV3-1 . ASSHYGAGTKGNEQF
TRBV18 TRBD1 ASSPDRGLDEQF